Listed here are 17 T cell receptor beta chains from one sample, sequenced in a study of T cells in Graves' hyperthyroidism and ophthalmopathy. RNA transcripts served as the template for amplifying TCR beta CDR3 regions. Using the HTBI primer set, a first-round RT-PCR was run on the TCR CDR3. A single record per CDR3 protein comes from TCRdb applying MiXCR to the multiplex PCR reads. The sample has more than 500,000 distinct CDR3 sequences; around 16% are singletons. The sequenced material came from blood. These TCRs come from a woman in her 30s with Graves' ophthalmopathy.

This chain links TRBV4-1 with TRBJ1-1; TRBD1 might be the D (6 bases). The V and J ends lost 0 bases and 7 bases respectively, with 12 bases between them. The CDR3 totals 14 residues. CDR1 is MGHRA and CDR2 is YSYEKL in the germline V gene. CDR3 in DNA: TGCGCCAGCAGCCAAGAGGGGGGGGGCAGTGAAGCTTTCTTT. It is translated as CASSQEGGGSEAFF.

This clonotype was seen ten or more times. The chain couples TRBV28 to TRBJ2-1; D gene uncertain. Germline V CDR1 and CDR2: MDHEN, SYDVKM. V lost 2 bases and J 9 bases, leaving 8 bases between the germline ends. This CDR3 contains 12 residues. The CDR3 region is CASSLSRPEQFF. The DNA for the CDR3 is TGTGCCAGCAGTTTAAGTCGGCCTGAGCAGTTCTTC. Looking up the rest from reference TRBV28 and TRBJ2-1 gives the full variable domain: DVKVTQSSRYLVKRTGEKVFLECVQDMDHENMFWYRQDPGLGLRLIYFSYDVKMKEKGDIPEGYSVSREKKERFSLILESASTNQTSMYLCASSLSRPEQFFGPGTRLTVL.

The sample holds many counts of this clonotype. The CDR3 DNA sequence: TGTGCCAGCAGTTTATTGTCGCCTCGTACAGGGGATGCGGCCGGGGAGCTGTTTTTT. It translates to CASSLLSPRTGDAAGELFF. This chain joins TRBV7-3 and TRBJ2-2, with 7 bases identical to TRBD1. CDR1 and CDR2 (germline): SGHTA, FQGTGA. Germline trimming cut 6 bases from V and 6 bases from J; bases unmatched to any gene: 22. The CDR3 runs 19 residues.

V is TRBV10-3 and J is TRBJ2-1, with a weak D call TRBD2 (5 bases). V was trimmed by 0 bases and J by 7 bases, leaving 7 bases between them. CDR1 is ENHRY, CDR2 SYGVKD, per germline. CDR3 length: 13 amino acids. The CDR3 DNA is TGTGCCATCAGTGAGTCCGGAGGTAATGAGCAGTTCTTC. This translates into CAISESGGNEQFF.

In the case of this clonotype: This may come from a read error, since a much larger clone is one base off. No conserved phenylalanine or tryptophan is present at the end of the CDR3, so a read error is the likely explanation. V gene TRBV6-9 combines with J gene TRBJ1-5, with D unresolved. Trimming stripped 3 bases from V and 10 bases from J, with 13 bases between. This CDR3 has 13 residues. Germline loops: CDR1 MNHGY, CDR2 SVAAGI. The CDR3: CASSYLSTGPQHL. The CDR3 nucleotides read TGTGCCAGCAGTTACCTCTCAACTGGACCCCAGCATCTT.

The J gene is TRBJ2-7, the V gene TRBV27; D possibly matches TRBD1 or TRBD2 (5 bases each). Trimming took 5 bases from V and 3 from J, leaving 14 bases between them. The CDR3 consists of 14 residues. Germline V gene lookup returns CDR1 MNHEY and CDR2 SMNVEV (reference sequence). The CDR3 region is CASSPSWGIYEQYF. In DNA, the CDR3 is TGTGCCAGCAGTCCCTCTTGGGGGATCTACGAGCAGTACTTC.

Only a few counts were recorded for this clonotype. V and J are TRBV4-3 and TRBJ2-3; 9 bases align to TRBD2. The CDR3 extends over 18 amino acids. V lost 4 bases and J lost 1; bases outside the gene matches: 12. Germline V CDR1 and CDR2: LGHNA, YSLEER. The CDR3 DNA reads TGCGCCAGCAGCCTAGATCCGACAGGGACTAGCCGCACAGATACGCAGTATTTT. As protein: CASSLDPTGTSRTDTQYF.

This clonotype occurred a few times. The chain uses TRBV5-1 and TRBJ2-1; 7 bases match TRBD2. The CDR3 runs to 18 residues. V was clipped by 3 bases and J by 4 bases; unmatched bases: 16. Germline lookup yields CDR1 SGHRS and CDR2 YFSETQ. DNA for the CDR3: TGCGCCAGCAGCTGGGGGGGGACGGCCGGTGGGATATACAATGAGCAGTTCTTC. Its protein is CASSWGGTAGGIYNEQFF.

This clonotype has only a few counts. The CDR3 here is CASSLPRGVSNIKPETQYF. CDR3 coding DNA: TGTGCCAGCAGCCTCCCGCGGGGGGTCTCAAACATTAAGCCGGAGACCCAGTACTTC. V gene TRBV7-9 combines with J gene TRBJ2-5; 8 bases are shared with TRBD2. The germline V gene encodes CDR1 SEHNR and CDR2 FQNEAQ (reference sequence). Trimming removed 5 bases from V and 5 bases from J; junction bases left unmatched: 22. The CDR3 spans 19 residues.

At least ten counts were recorded for this clonotype. The gene calls are TRBV18 and TRBJ2-7, with TRBD1 matching over 10 bases. The CDR3 is 14 amino acids. Germline assignment: CDR1 KGHSH and CDR2 LQKENI. The V segment lost 6 bases and the J segment 5 bases; nucleotides outside the gene matches: 7. The CDR3 nucleotides read TGTGCCAGCTCTCAGACAGGGGGCCTGGACGAGCAGTACTTC. As protein: CASSQTGGLDEQYF.

At least ten counts were recorded for this clonotype. V and J are TRBV27 and TRBJ2-3; D may be TRBD2 (5 bases). Per germline, CDR1 MNHEY and CDR2 SMNVEV (reference sequence). V was trimmed by 7 bases and J by 5 bases, leaving 13 bases between them. The CDR3 contains 13 residues. CDR3 residues: CASIGENGDTQYF. The DNA of the CDR3 is TGTGCCAGCATCGGGGAGAATGGAGATACGCAGTATTTT.

The table lists this clonotype with many counts. This chain uses TRBV7-9 with TRBJ2-7, with D tentatively TRBD1 (6 bases). Germline assignment: CDR1 SEHNR and CDR2 FQNEAQ (reference sequence). The CDR3 is made up of 13 amino acids. V was cut by 1 base and J by 7 bases, with 11 bases left in between. The CDR3 loop reads CASSLVEGVEQYF. CDR3 nucleotide sequence: TGTGCCAGCAGCTTAGTAGAGGGGGTAGAGCAGTACTTC.

This clonotype was detected once. This may be a read error, as it is one base from a much larger clone. The chain uses TRBV28 and TRBJ2-5; maybe TRBD2 (6 bases). The CDR3 totals 14 residues. CDR1 and CDR2 from the germline V gene are MDHEN and SYDVKM. V dropped 3 bases and J dropped 6 bases, with 14 bases sitting between them. CDR3 sequence (DNA): TGTGCCAGCAGTTTTGCGGGGTGCGGAAAGACCCAGTACTTC. Protein: CASSFAGCGKTQYF.

The chain couples TRBV3-1 to TRBJ2-5, with TRBD2 matching 9 bases. This CDR3 has 14 amino acids. Germline assignment: CDR1 LGHDT and CDR2 YNNKEL (reference sequence). V lost 3 bases to trimming and J lost 2 bases; unmatched junction nucleotides: 1. The CDR3 DNA is TGTGCCAGCAGCCAGACTAGCGGACAAGAGACCCAGTACTTC. Translating it yields CASSQTSGQETQYF.

This clonotype was counted ten times or more. V is TRBV13 and J is TRBJ2-1; 11 bases map to TRBD2. CDR3 length: 16 amino acids. The V gene end was trimmed by 5 bases and the J gene end by 6 bases; junction bases not matched to a gene: 9. Germline assignment: CDR1 PRHDT and CDR2 FYEKMQ (reference sequence). The CDR3 nucleotides read TGTGCCAGCAGCGCTGATAGCGGGAGGGCTGGCAATGAGCAGTTCTTC. Translation gives CASSADSGRAGNEQFF.

In its sample, this clonotype was seen many times. This chain joins TRBV6-1 and TRBJ2-1; D call uncertain. This CDR3 comprises 11 residues. The V and J ends lost 5 bases and 7 bases respectively, with 6 bases between them. CDR1 MNHNS and CDR2 SASEGT come from the germline V gene. In DNA, the CDR3 is TGTGCCAGCAGTAAAGGGAATGAGCAGTTCTTC. It specifies CASSKGNEQFF.

This clonotype was counted a few times. CDR3 nucleotides: TGCGCCAGCAGCTTGGGGGGGACAGGGGGAATCCACGAGCAGTACTTC. Its translation is CASSLGGTGGIHEQYF. V is TRBV5-1 and J is TRBJ2-7, with 11 positions matching TRBD1. The CDR3 spans 16 residues. The J segment lost 5 bases and the V segment lost 0 bases, leaving 7 bases of the junction unmatched. CDR1 is SGHRS, CDR2 YFSETQ, per germline.